This TCR beta chain appears in the sequencing data of a study of blood T cell repertoires in COVID-19 (dated by TCRdb to 2019 to 2021). Broadly, across the study: Samples covering the acute and convalescent phases of COVID-19 were provided by collaborators in the United States, Italy and Spain. Deeply sampled blood TCRbeta repertoires from subjects exposed to, actively infected with, or recovered from COVID-19 were included in the dataset. Sample metadata almost always included a de-identified subject ID, COVID-19 status, age in years and sex. The repertoires were released in a freely available public database intended as a resource for research on the immune response to SARS-CoV-2. The samples were drawn from two sources: the first 160 participants of the ongoing ImmuneRACE study, and 950 to 1,500 subjects contributed by 6 global collaborators. The prospective study material was composed of cDNA or gDNA derived from T cells, B-cell-depleted T cells, or PBMCs. Where available, HLA class I and class II types were taken from metadata supplied by the sample provider and were not determined by assay-based typing.

Each collaborating institution followed its own protocols to collect whole blood in K2EDTA tubes. For TCRbeta analysis, collaborators shipped samples as frozen whole blood, isolated PBMCs, or DNA extracted from either of those sample types. Details on this clone: There is no known antigen for this receptor. Per-base qualities were not stored, and no clone one base away is much larger.

TCRbeta CDR3 regions were amplified from genomic DNA using the immunoSEQ Assay, a bias-controlled multiplex PCR. On the authors' methods: Nucleated cell counts per sample were estimated from amplification of reference gene primers within the assay. To quantify the absolute abundance of each unique TCRbeta CDR3 rearrangement, sequence reads were collapsed and filtered. For each sample, productive Simpson clonality was calculated as the square root of Simpson's diversity index over productive rearrangements. TCRdb took this table from immuneACCESS and kept in-frame rearrangements with V and J called. Such tables lack part of the clones; where checked against another copy, unresolved V genes explain under half of the gap, and the rest is unexplained. From that table come the V and J calls and clone size; the DNA was used to work out D and trimming. This sample holds 350,000 to 400,000 clones; around 90% were observed only once. 6.5% of the sample goes to the ten largest clones.

Beyond this particular receptor, the publication reports: The quantity of clinical and demographic metadata differed by source and by participant and was supplied without curation.

A distance of 4 bases separates the germline ends of V and J, which lose 1 base and 10 bases respectively. Reading the germline V gene gives CDR1 LGHNA and CDR2 YSLEER. The CDR3 runs 10 residues from the cysteine to the phenylalanine. Of the read, only the CDR3 DNA is kept; its 30 bases are in frame from base 1. The sequence is built from TRBV4-3 and TRBJ1-1, with the D gene too uncertain to name. The sequenced material came from peripheral blood. This TCR was recovered from a man aged 18 to 29 with active or convalescent COVID-19. The bases read TGCGCCAGCAGCCAAGGGAGAGCTTTCTTT. This codes for CASSQGRAFF.